What follows are 9 T cell receptor beta chains derived from one specimen sequenced in a study of Graves' ophthalmopathy and Graves' hyperthyroidism. Amplification targeted the TCR beta CDR3 regions, with RNA transcripts as the source material. An initial RT-PCR round employing HTBI primers preceded a second-round multiplex PCR. Each CDR3 protein is one row after TCRdb ran MiXCR on the multiplex PCR reads. The profile shows hundreds of thousands of distinct CDR3 sequences, roughly 20% of them singletons. Sequencing was done on a sample of peripheral blood. These receptors were collected from a woman between 18 and 29 years old with stable Graves' hyperthyroidism. Some clones in this sample may be carry-over from other donors' samples.

This clonotype showed up many times. This chain links TRBV12-3 or TRBV12-4 with TRBJ1-1; 10 bases map to TRBD1. This CDR3 region has 13 residues. The junction had 9 bases not matched to a gene; V was cut back by 7 bases and J by 10 bases. For the CDR3, the DNA is TGTGCCAGCAACCTCGACAGGGGGCCGAGAGCTTTCTTT. This translates into CASNLDRGPRAFF.

This clonotype has at least ten counts. The V gene is TRBV6-1, the J gene TRBJ1-6; a weak D match, TRBD1 (6 bases). Germline-derived CDR1 and CDR2 are MNHNS and SASEGT. This CDR3 region has 14 residues. Trimming cost V 9 bases and J 10 bases, with 19 bases left between them. The CDR3: CASTVGAGASPLHF. The CDR3 coding sequence is TGTGCCAGTACGGTTGGGGCAGGGGCCTCACCCCTCCACTTT.

There are many counts of this clonotype. This chain uses TRBV2 with TRBJ2-7, with 11 bases identical to TRBD2. The CDR3 spans 17 residues. The germline V gene encodes CDR1 SNHLY and CDR2 FYNNEI. Unmatched junction bases numbered 10, after V lost 1 base and J lost 5 bases. The CDR3 spells CASSEEVGLAGGHEQYF. The DNA of the CDR3 is TGTGCCAGCAGTGAAGAGGTCGGACTAGCGGGCGGCCACGAGCAGTACTTC.

This sequence joins TRBV7-2 and TRBJ1-1, with TRBD1 matching over 7 bases. The CDR3 contains 15 residues. Germline V gene lookup returns CDR1 SGHTA and CDR2 FQGNSA. Trimming cost V 4 bases and J 0 bases; bases outside gene matches: 5. CDR3 coding DNA: TGTGCCAGCAGCTCCCAGACAGGGTTGAACACTGAAGCTTTCTTT. Amino acids: CASSSQTGLNTEAFF.

Ten or more counts support this clonotype. The rearrangement joins TRBV11-2 to TRBJ2-2; D may be TRBD2 (5 bases). Germline lookup yields CDR1 SGHAT and CDR2 FQNNGV. There are 14 residues in the CDR3. The V end lost 8 bases, the J end lost 5 bases, and 15 bases lay between the germline ends. The CDR3 region has the DNA TGTGCCAGCTCTTCCCCCGGGGATACCGGGGAGCTGTTTTTT. It codes for CASSSPGDTGELFF.

Many counts were recorded for this clonotype. The chain couples TRBV29-1 to TRBJ1-2; D remains unclear. V was shortened by 3 bases and J by 5 bases, with 10 bases between the two germline ends. Germline V gene lookup returns CDR1 SQVTM and CDR2 ANQGSEA. CDR3 size: 12 residues. The CDR3 sequence is CSVEGKGYGYTF. In DNA, the CDR3 is TGCAGCGTTGAGGGGAAAGGGTATGGCTACACCTTC.

The CDR3, as DNA: TGCGCCAGCAGCCAAGATCCCGGTCGGGGGGTCAAAAACATTCAGTACTTC. Its protein is CASSQDPGRGVKNIQYF. The J gene is TRBJ2-4, the V gene TRBV4-1; 7 positions match TRBD2. Germline V CDR1 and CDR2: MGHRA, YSYEKL. V shed 0 bases, J shed 3 bases, and the junction held 8 bases outside the gene matches. The CDR3 consists of 17 residues.

The table lists this clonotype with many counts. The chain is built from TRBV13 and TRBJ1-3, with D unresolved. The CDR3 spans 14 residues. Trimming removed 5 bases at V and 0 bases at J, with 8 bases between. Germline CDR1 and CDR2: PRHDT and FYEKMQ (reference sequence). The CDR3: CASSLHSSGNTIYF. The CDR3 DNA follows: TGTGCCAGCAGCCTTCACAGCTCTGGAAACACCATATATTTT. Full variable domain (rest looked up from reference TRBV13 and TRBJ1-3): AAGVIQSPRHLIKEKRETATLKCYPIPRHDTVYWYQQGPGQDPQFLISFYEKMQSDKGSIPDRFSAQQFSDYHSELNMSSLELGDSALYFCASSLHSSGNTIYFGEGSWLTVV.

The chain uses TRBV28 and TRBJ1-5, with TRBD1 matching over 9 bases. The CDR3 has 18 residues. J gave up 0 bases and V 2 bases, and 8 bases lay outside the gene matches. Germline V gene lookup returns CDR1 MDHEN and CDR2 SYDVKM. CDR3 coding DNA: TGTGCCAGCAGTTTACTCTTAACAGGGGGCTTTAGCAATCAGCCCCAGCATTTT. This codes for CASSLLLTGGFSNQPQHF.